This TCR beta chain was sequenced in a study of technical replicates of blood from several donors. Produced via immunoSEQ multiplex PCR; TCRdb's table is partial and in-frame only. The profile shows some 70,000 clones, 95% to 96% of them singletons. This TCR was sampled from a human donor in good health. Sequencing was done on a sample of T cells isolated from PBMCs.

The CDR3 bases are TGTGCCAGCTCACCCCGCCTAGCGGGGGTAGCGCGCACAGATACGCAGTATTTT. Translated, it gives CASSPRLAGVARTDTQYF. The V and J genes are TRBV18 and TRBJ2-3, with TRBD2 matching over 10 bases. The CDR3 runs 18 residues. The V and J ends lost 3 bases and 1 base, in that order; junction bases with no gene match: 10. Per germline, CDR1 KGHSH and CDR2 LQKENI.